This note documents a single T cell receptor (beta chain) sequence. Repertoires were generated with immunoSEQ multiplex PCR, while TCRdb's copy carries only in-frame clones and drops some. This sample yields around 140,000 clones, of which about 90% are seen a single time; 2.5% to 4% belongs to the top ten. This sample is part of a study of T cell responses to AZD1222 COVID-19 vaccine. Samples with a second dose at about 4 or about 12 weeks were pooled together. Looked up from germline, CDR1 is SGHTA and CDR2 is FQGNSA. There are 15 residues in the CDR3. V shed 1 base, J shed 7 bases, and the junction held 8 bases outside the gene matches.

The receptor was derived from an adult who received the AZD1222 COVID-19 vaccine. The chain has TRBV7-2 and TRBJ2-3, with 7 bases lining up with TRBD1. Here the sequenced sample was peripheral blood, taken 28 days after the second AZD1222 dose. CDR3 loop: CASSLGQGQSYTQYF. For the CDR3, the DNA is TGTGCCAGCAGCTTAGGACAGGGTCAATCGTATACGCAGTATTTT.